The 30 T cell receptor beta chains below all came from one sample that was sequenced in a study of shared clonotypes between healthy human individuals. The data were produced by immunoSEQ multiplex PCR, yet TCRdb's version contains in-frame clones alone and is incomplete. The sample records about 960,000 clones, around three quarters being singletons. The sample comprised memory CD4+ T cells sorted from blood. The subset: CD45RA-negative fraction. These receptors came from a man younger than 35 in good health.

This chain connects TRBV5-1 to TRBJ2-1; no definite D call. The CDR3 sequence is 15 residues long. Trimming left V 4 bases short and J 3 bases short, with 14 bases between. Per the germline V gene, CDR1 is SGHRS and CDR2 is YFSETQ. The CDR3 DNA sequence: TGCGCCAGCAGCCCTGACTCCCTCCTCTACAATGAGCAGTTCTTC. Protein: CASSPDSLLYNEQFF.

The chain carries TRBV30 and TRBJ1-1; maybe TRBD1 (6 bases). V shed 2 bases and J shed 3 bases, with 13 bases lying between them. Germline loops: CDR1 GTSNPN, CDR2 SVGIG (reference sequence). The CDR3 spans 14 residues. CDR3 nucleotide sequence: TGTGCCTGGAGTCAGGGGCGGGGGGACACTGAAGCTTTCTTT. Its translation: CAWSQGRGDTEAFF.

The chain combines TRBV9 with TRBJ2-1; the D is unclear. The CDR3 has 14 amino acids. Looked up from germline, CDR1 is SGDLS and CDR2 is YYNGEE. Between the trimmed V and J ends, which lost 0 bases and 4 bases, there was a span of 8 bases. CDR3 nucleotides: TGTGCCAGCAGCGTAGTCGGGCAGTACAATGAGCAGTTCTTC. Protein sequence: CASSVVGQYNEQFF.

The J gene is TRBJ2-6, the V gene TRBV2; D is ambiguous. This CDR3 spans 15 amino acids. V was clipped by 1 base and J by 1 base, with 5 bases between them. CDR1 is SNHLY and CDR2 is FYNNEI in the germline V gene. The chain's CDR3 is CASSEEGSGANVLTF. CDR3 nucleotides: TGTGCCAGCAGTGAAGAAGGTTCTGGGGCCAACGTCCTGACTTTC.

About this clone itself: Other DNA sequences in the same sample also yield this CDR3. The genes are TRBV30 and TRBJ2-7; D gene unclear. Looked up from germline, CDR1 is GTSNPN and CDR2 is SVGIG (reference sequence). Trimming took 5 bases from V and 1 from J, leaving 9 bases between them. The CDR3 length is 12 residues. The CDR3: CAWSGPSYEQYF. The CDR3 nucleotides are TGTGCCTGGTCGGGCCCTTCCTACGAGCAGTACTTC.

The chain joins TRBV27 to TRBJ2-1, with D unclear. Trimming cost V 2 bases and J 6 bases, with 11 bases left between them. Germline CDR1 reads MNHEY; CDR2 reads SMNVEV (reference sequence). The CDR3 covers 14 residues. CDR3 nucleotides: TGTGCCAGCAGTTTAGAAGATTCGGCCAATGAGCAGTTCTTC. Its translation: CASSLEDSANEQFF.

The chain carries TRBV7-8 and TRBJ2-5, with D perhaps matching TRBD1 (5 bases). CDR1 and CDR2 from the germline V gene are SGHVS and FQNEAQ. The CDR3 has 15 residues. Trimming removed 5 bases at V and 2 bases at J, with 15 bases between. CDR3 sequence: CASSPTDRTQETQYF. CDR3 DNA: TGTGCCAGCAGCCCTACAGACAGAACACAAGAGACCCAGTACTTC.

The CDR3 spells CASSLGQGGFNEQFF. The CDR3 DNA is TGTGCCAGCAGCCTGGGACAGGGGGGGTTCAATGAGCAGTTCTTC. The chain carries TRBV7-2 and TRBJ2-1; 11 bases agree with TRBD1. V lost 5 bases to trimming and J lost 6 bases; unmatched junction nucleotides: 6. Germline V gene data show CDR1 as SGHTA and CDR2 as FQGNSA. The CDR3 is made up of 15 amino acids.

The CDR3 here is CASSLDSLAGELFF. For the CDR3, the DNA is TGTGCCAGCAGCTTAGACTCCCTCGCCGGGGAGCTGTTTTTT. The V and J genes are TRBV11-3 and TRBJ2-2; unclear D gene. Trimming removed 0 bases from V and 6 bases from J, with 8 bases in between. CDR1 and CDR2 (germline): SGHNT, YENEEA. The CDR3 loop spans 14 amino acids.

The table lists this clone with a count of one. V is TRBV7-8 and J is TRBJ1-3, with D possibly matching TRBD1 (5 bases). The CDR3 has 16 residues. Germline-derived CDR1 and CDR2 are SGHVS and FQNEAQ. V lost 2 bases and J 0 bases, leaving 11 bases between the germline ends. The CDR3 is CASSLTGKSSGNTIYF. CDR3 bases: TGTGCCAGCAGCTTAACAGGCAAGAGCTCTGGAAACACCATATATTTT. Full variable domain (remainder filled in from reference TRBV7-8 and TRBJ1-3): GAGVSQSPRYKVAKRGQDVALRCDPISGHVSLFWYQQALGQGPEFLTYFQNEAQLDKSGLPSDRFFAERPEGSVSTLKIQRTQQEDSAVYLCASSLTGKSSGNTIYFGEGSWLTVV.

Note on this clone: This sequence is one base from a far larger clone and is likely a read error. Other nucleotide sequences from this sample produce the same CDR3. The chain joins TRBV7-2 to TRBJ1-6, with D possibly TRBD1 on 6 matching bases. V lost 5 bases and J 7 bases, leaving 9 bases between the germline ends. From germline, CDR1 is SGHTA and CDR2 FQGNSA. There are 13 residues in the CDR3. The CDR3 loop reads CASSPGQNSPLHF. DNA of the CDR3: TGTGCCAGCAGCCCCGGACAGAATTCACCCCTCCACTTT.

The V call is TRBV6-5, the J call TRBJ2-7; possibly TRBD1 for D (5 bases). Germline CDR1 MNHEY, CDR2 SVGAGI. Trimming removed 7 bases from V and 2 bases from J, with 12 bases in between. The CDR3 covers 13 residues. CDR3 residues: CASISDRTYEQYF. CDR3 DNA: TGTGCCAGCATCTCCGACAGAACCTACGAGCAGTACTTC.

V is TRBV5-4 and J is TRBJ1-6; D is perhaps TRBD1 (5 bases). The ends were cut back, 4 bases at V and 0 bases at J, with 14 bases in the middle. The CDR3 totals 17 residues. Per germline, CDR1 SGHNT and CDR2 YYREEE (reference sequence). DNA for the CDR3: TGTGCCAGCAGCGCGGGACCGACGAGCTCCTATAATTCACCCCTCCACTTT. This sequence encodes CASSAGPTSSYNSPLHF.

The V and J genes are TRBV11-2 and TRBJ2-5; TRBD1 is a possible D gene (6 bases). CDR1 is SGHAT, CDR2 FQNNGV, per germline. The CDR3 has 14 amino acids. The germline V and J ends were trimmed by 5 bases and 0 bases, with 10 bases remaining between them. The CDR3 spells CASSQRQDQETQYF. CDR3 DNA sequence: TGTGCCAGCAGCCAAAGACAGGACCAAGAGACCCAGTACTTC. The full variable domain, in which reference TRBV11-2 and TRBJ2-5 provide the parts outside the CDR3, is EAGVAQSPRYKIIEKRQSVAFWCNPISGHATLYWYQQILGQGPKLLIQFQNNGVVDDSQLPKDRFSAERLKGVDSTLKIQPAKLEDSAVYLCASSQRQDQETQYFGPGTRLLVL.

This chain uses TRBV11-3 with TRBJ2-1, with 13 bases matching TRBD2. CDR1 is SGHNT and CDR2 is YENEEA in the germline V gene. With 1 base clipped from V and 7 bases from J, the junction kept 7 bases outside the gene matches. The CDR3 covers 17 residues. CDR3 bases: TGTGCCAGCAGCTTAGGGCCCACTAGCGGGGGGGCGAATGAGCAGTTCTTC. The encoded protein is CASSLGPTSGGANEQFF.

The chain recombines TRBV28 with TRBJ1-2, with D unclear. The CDR3 length is 15 residues. V was shortened by 7 bases and J by 0 bases, with 15 bases between the two germline ends. Germline values: CDR1 MDHEN, CDR2 SYDVKM. CDR3 nucleotides: TGTGCCAGCAACTTAGGGCCCACAACTAACTATGGCTACACCTTC. This codes for CASNLGPTTNYGYTF.

This clone was counted once. The genes are TRBV7-9 and TRBJ1-3, with 7 nucleotides matching TRBD1. V shed 5 bases and J 4 bases; nucleotides not matched to a gene: 8. The CDR3 loop spans 15 amino acids. CDR1 is SEHNR, CDR2 FQNEAQ, per germline (reference sequence). In DNA, the CDR3 is TGTGCCAGCAGCCTGACAGGGTCCGGAGGAAACACCATATATTTT. Amino acids: CASSLTGSGGNTIYF.

V is TRBV4-3 and J is TRBJ2-7; D gene ambiguous. This CDR3 has 13 residues. The germline gives CDR1 LGHNA, CDR2 YSLEER. V was trimmed by 1 base and J by 6 bases, leaving 10 bases between them. Written as DNA, the CDR3 is TGCGCCAGCAGCCAAGCTAGTTTTGGCGAGCAGTACTTC. Translated: CASSQASFGEQYF.

To note about this clone: This may be a read error: a much more frequent sequence differs by one nucleotide. This rearrangement joins TRBV2 to TRBJ2-7; no reliable D call. Trimming stripped 6 bases from V and 0 bases from J, with 6 bases between. Germline V CDR1 and CDR2: SNHLY, FYNNEI. The CDR3 totals 12 residues. CDR3 in DNA: TGTGCCAGCAGAGGCAGCTCCTACGAGCAGTACTTC. This encodes CASRGSSYEQYF.

V usage is TRBV19 and J usage is TRBJ2-7; 7 bases map to TRBD2. Germline assignment: CDR1 LNHDA and CDR2 SQIVND (reference sequence). J was trimmed by 2 bases and V by 5 bases; bases with no gene match: 6. The CDR3 is 14 amino acids. The CDR3 region has the DNA TGTGCCAGTAGTGCCAGCGGGGCCGCCTACGAGCAGTACTTC. Its translation is CASSASGAAYEQYF. The full variable domain, with the rest looked up from reference TRBV19 and TRBJ2-7, is DGGITQSPKYLFRKEGQNVTLSCEQNLNHDAMYWYRQDPGQGLRLIYYSQIVNDFQKGDIAEGYSVSREKKESFPLTVTSAQKNPTAFYLCASSASGAAYEQYFGPGTRLTVT.

This clone was detected once. J is TRBJ2-7 and V is TRBV4-3; no reliable D call. The length of the CDR3 is 15 residues. V lost 1 base and J 2 bases, leaving 12 bases between the germline ends. Germline V gives CDR1 LGHNA, CDR2 YSLEER. DNA of the CDR3: TGCGCCAGCAGCCAAGCGTTTGTGCAGACCTACGAGCAGTACTTC. Translating it yields CASSQAFVQTYEQYF.

This clone showed up many times. The chain uses TRBV28 and TRBJ1-2, with a tentative D call TRBD1 (5 bases). The CDR3 runs to 14 residues. Germline assignment: CDR1 MDHEN and CDR2 SYDVKM. V lost 3 bases, J lost 8 bases, and 16 bases lay in between. The CDR3 coding sequence is TGTGCCAGCAGTTTGCCAGGGACTCCCCAGGGCTACACCTTC. As protein: CASSLPGTPQGYTF.

Concerning this clone itself: This likely stems from a read error, as it lies one base from a far larger clone. This rearrangement joins TRBV5-1 to TRBJ2-3; 7 nucleotides match TRBD1. The V gene end was trimmed by 4 bases and the J gene end by 0 bases; junction bases not matched to a gene: 2. This CDR3 contains 14 residues. CDR1 and CDR2 (germline): SGHRS, YFSETQ. The CDR3 nucleotides read TGCGCCAGCAGCCGGGGACAGAGCACAGATACGCAGTATTTT. As protein: CASSRGQSTDTQYF.

The rearrangement uses TRBV19 and TRBJ1-2; TRBD1 is a possible D gene (6 bases). The CDR3 runs to 12 residues. Trimming cost V 10 bases and J 4 bases, with 13 bases left between them. Germline CDR1 is LNHDA and CDR2 is SQIVND (reference sequence). The CDR3 region is CATTGSTYGYTF. The CDR3 DNA reads as TGTGCCACTACAGGGTCGACCTATGGCTACACCTTC.

The rearrangement links TRBV5-1 to TRBJ2-7; possibly TRBD1 or TRBD2 for D (6 bases each). V lost 4 bases and J lost 5, with 16 bases in between. This CDR3 contains 14 residues. Germline V gene data show CDR1 as SGHRS and CDR2 as YFSETQ. The CDR3 reads CASSPTAGGDEQYF. In DNA form, the CDR3 reads TGCGCCAGCAGCCCCACGGCCGGGGGCGACGAGCAGTACTTC.

This chain uses TRBV2 with TRBJ2-7; 8 bases are shared with TRBD1. J was trimmed by 7 bases and V by 4 bases; bases with no gene match: 3. Germline CDR1 SNHLY, CDR2 FYNNEI. The CDR3 length is 12 residues. For the CDR3, the DNA is TGTGCCAGCAGTGGGAACAGGGGGGAGCAGTACTTC. It specifies CASSGNRGEQYF.

The chain joins TRBV7-3 to TRBJ2-7; D tentatively reads TRBD1 or TRBD2 (7 bases each). The V end lost 5 bases, the J end lost 0 bases, and 14 bases lay between the germline ends. Germline-derived CDR1 and CDR2 are SGHTA and FQGTGA. The CDR3 runs 15 residues. The CDR3: CASSPGGDSSYEQYF. CDR3 sequence (DNA): TGTGCCAGCAGCCCAGGGGGGGATAGCTCCTACGAGCAGTACTTC. The full variable domain, rest sourced from reference TRBV7-3 and TRBJ2-7, is GAGVSQTPSNKVTEKGKYVELRCDPISGHTALYWYRQSLGQGPEFLIYFQGTGAADDSGLPNDRFFAVRPEGSVSTLKIQRTERGDSAVYLCASSPGGDSSYEQYFGPGTRLTVT.

The rearrangement links TRBV14 to TRBJ2-6; no definite D call. This CDR3 is 13 amino acids long. CDR1 and CDR2 (germline): SGHDN, FVKESK. With 4 bases removed from V and 6 bases from J, the gap between germline ends came to 7 bases. Here the CDR3 DNA reads TGTGCCAGCAGCCGGATGGAGGCCAACGTCCTGACTTTC. Protein sequence: CASSRMEANVLTF.

The rearrangement joins TRBV9 to TRBJ1-1; 8 nucleotides agree with TRBD1. V dropped 4 bases and J dropped 0; count of bases not matched to a gene: 8. In germline, CDR1 is SGDLS, CDR2 YYNGEE. This CDR3 is 16 amino acids long. The CDR3 region has the DNA TGTGCCAGCAGCCCAAACCAGGGGGCACTGAACACTGAAGCTTTCTTT. Translated, it gives CASSPNQGALNTEAFF.

The chain carries TRBV10-3 and TRBJ1-4, with 9 positions matching TRBD1. This CDR3 has 14 residues. V shed 5 bases and J 7 bases; nucleotides not matched to a gene: 5. CDR1 ENHRY and CDR2 SYGVKD come from the germline V gene. CDR3 in DNA: TGTGCCATCAGTATGGGACAGGGCGGTGAAAAACTGTTTTTT. Translated: CAISMGQGGEKLFF.